One T cell receptor (beta chain) is described in this entry. The sample originates from a study of blood T cell repertoires in COVID-19. Across the study: Samples came from the United States, Italy and Spain, spanning acute and convalescent COVID-19. T cells, B-cell-depleted T cells, or PBMCs supplied cDNA or gDNA.

Only in-frame clones appear in the TCRdb table, and some are missing; sequencing was by immunoSEQ multiplex PCR. The profile covers about 260,000 clones, with approximately 90% appearing a single time and 3% to 4.5% taken by the ten largest. This clonotype was obtained from a woman between 40 and 55 years old with acute or convalescent COVID-19. Sample: peripheral blood.

CDR3 in DNA: TGTGCCAGTAGTATCCCCCCCGCGGAACCAATCTATGGCTACACCTTC. It encodes CASSIPPAEPIYGYTF. The V call is TRBV19, the J call TRBJ1-2, with D unclear. CDR1 and CDR2 from the germline V gene are LNHDA and SQIVND (reference sequence). V was trimmed by 3 bases and J by 4 bases, leaving 18 bases between them. This CDR3 spans 16 amino acids.